This is a list of T cell receptor beta chains from one sample in a study of blood T cell repertoires in COVID-19. Method: immunoSEQ multiplex PCR; TCRdb's copy keeps in-frame clones and lacks some. The sample gives tens of thousands of clones, approximately 78% of which show up once; over 12% is in the top ten. Material: peripheral blood. The origin of the receptors is a human donor with acute or convalescent COVID-19. The donor label of this sample is uncertain. CDR3s include the opening cysteine and the closing phenylalanine or tryptophan. The D gene is left open where the match is weak. Rows may omit the clone size; those that give it use once, few, many or a size class.

D gene: .; V gene: TRBV6-2/TRBV6-3; J gene: TRBJ2-7; clone size: .; CDR3 protein: CASSLPQTTYEQYF; CDR3 DNA: TGTGCCAGCAGTCTCCCACAGACCACCTACGAGCAGTACTTC
D gene: .; V gene: TRBV19; J gene: TRBJ1-2; clone size: .; CDR3 protein: CASIPTGVLRGYTF; CDR3 DNA: TGTGCCAGTATCCCGACAGGTGTTTTGAGGGGCTACACCTTC
D gene: TRBD1; V gene: TRBV27; J gene: TRBJ1-4; clone size: .; CDR3 protein: CASSLLLSWDRGFATNEKLFF; CDR3 DNA: TGTGCCAGCAGTTTACTACTATCCTGGGACAGGGGATTTGCAACTAATGAAAAACTGTTTTTT
D gene: TRBD1; V gene: TRBV7-9; J gene: TRBJ2-1; clone size: .; CDR3 protein: CASSFLQGTEQFF; CDR3 DNA: TGTGCCAGCAGCTTTCTACAGGGGACTGAGCAGTTCTTC
D gene: .; V gene: TRBV9; J gene: TRBJ1-1; clone size: .; CDR3 protein: CASSVSGGGLTEAFF; CDR3 DNA: TGTGCCAGCAGCGTATCCGGCGGGGGGCTGACTGAAGCTTTCTTT
D gene: .; V gene: TRBV18; J gene: TRBJ1-2; clone size: once; CDR3 protein: CASSPGRDYGYTF; CDR3 DNA: TGTGCCAGCTCACCGGGCAGGGACTATGGCTACACCTTC
D gene: .; V gene: TRBV2; J gene: TRBJ1-4; clone size: .; CDR3 protein: CASIKHGEEDEKLFF; CDR3 DNA: TGTGCCAGCATCAAGCATGGGGAGGAGGATGAAAAACTGTTTTTT
D gene: .; V gene: TRBV3-1/TRBV3-2; J gene: TRBJ2-6; clone size: .; CDR3 protein: CASSPRGGANVLTF; CDR3 DNA: TGTGCCAGCAGCCCTCGGGGGGGGGCCAACGTCCTGACTTTC
D gene: TRBD1; V gene: TRBV11-3; J gene: TRBJ1-3; clone size: .; CDR3 protein: CASSTSYYRGGNTIYF; CDR3 DNA: TGTGCCAGCAGCACATCCTATTACAGGGGTGGAAACACCATATATTTT
D gene: TRBD2; V gene: TRBV6-1; J gene: TRBJ2-5; clone size: .; CDR3 protein: CASSETSGRGQETQYF; CDR3 DNA: TGTGCCAGCAGTGAAACAAGCGGGAGGGGGCAAGAGACCCAGTACTTC
D gene: TRBD1; V gene: TRBV28; J gene: TRBJ1-4; clone size: .; CDR3 protein: CASSQTGGGEKLFF; CDR3 DNA: TGTGCCAGCAGCCAGACAGGGGGAGGAGAAAAACTGTTTTTT
D gene: TRBD2; V gene: TRBV2; J gene: TRBJ2-3; clone size: .; CDR3 protein: CASSENGGGADTQYF; CDR3 DNA: TGTGCCAGCAGTGAAAATGGCGGGGGGGCAGATACGCAGTATTTT
D gene: TRBD2; V gene: TRBV6-5; J gene: TRBJ2-5; clone size: .; CDR3 protein: CASGTSGQETQYF; CDR3 DNA: TGTGCCAGCGGTACTAGCGGGCAAGAGACCCAGTACTTC
D gene: .; V gene: TRBV19; J gene: TRBJ1-6; clone size: .; CDR3 protein: CASSAQNSNSPLHF; CDR3 DNA: TGTGCCAGTAGTGCACAGAATTCGAATTCACCCCTCCACTTT
D gene: .; V gene: TRBV10-3; J gene: TRBJ2-7; clone size: .; CDR3 protein: CAISETGLKLYEQYF; CDR3 DNA: TGTGCCATCAGTGAAACAGGGTTGAAGCTCTACGAGCAGTACTTC
D gene: .; V gene: TRBV4-2; J gene: TRBJ2-2; clone size: .; CDR3 protein: CASSFRDRGNTGELFF; CDR3 DNA: TGTGCCAGCAGCTTTCGAGATCGGGGGAACACCGGGGAGCTGTTTTTT
D gene: .; V gene: TRBV28; J gene: TRBJ1-4; clone size: .; CDR3 protein: CASSSPGNEKLFF; CDR3 DNA: TGTGCCAGCAGTTCTCCCGGGAATGAAAAACTGTTTTTT
D gene: TRBD2; V gene: TRBV29-1; J gene: TRBJ2-1; clone size: .; CDR3 protein: CSVRGTSGPNEQFF; CDR3 DNA: TGCAGCGTACGCGGGACTAGCGGCCCCAATGAGCAGTTCTTC
D gene: .; V gene: TRBV12-3/TRBV12-4; J gene: TRBJ1-3; clone size: .; CDR3 protein: CASSPGRNTIYF; CDR3 DNA: TGTGCCAGCAGTCCCGGGAGAAACACCATATATTTT
D gene: .; V gene: TRBV19; J gene: TRBJ2-3; clone size: few; CDR3 protein: CASSRKGVGTDTQYF; CDR3 DNA: TGTGCCTCCTCCCGCAAGGGGGTAGGGACAGATACGCAGTATTTT
D gene: TRBD1; V gene: TRBV18; J gene: TRBJ2-5; clone size: .; CDR3 protein: CASSQGDTETQYF; CDR3 DNA: TGTGCCAGCTCCCAGGGGGATACAGAGACCCAGTACTTC
D gene: .; V gene: TRBV4-3; J gene: TRBJ1-2; clone size: .; CDR3 protein: CASSQDQGGLGYTF; CDR3 DNA: TGCGCCAGCAGCCAAGATCAAGGGGGATTAGGCTACACCTTC
D gene: .; V gene: TRBV4-2; J gene: TRBJ1-3; clone size: .; CDR3 protein: CASSQDYRNTIYF; CDR3 DNA: TGTGCCAGCAGCCAAGATTACAGAAACACCATATATTTT
D gene: .; V gene: TRBV27; J gene: TRBJ1-1; clone size: medium-sized; CDR3 protein: CASSPGDGLEAFF; CDR3 DNA: TGTGCCAGCAGCCCGGGGGACGGCCTTGAAGCTTTCTTT
D gene: TRBD2; V gene: TRBV7-9; J gene: TRBJ2-7; clone size: .; CDR3 protein: CASSDTSGPSYEQYF; CDR3 DNA: TGTGCCAGCAGCGACACTAGCGGACCGTCCTACGAGCAGTACTTC
D gene: TRBD1; V gene: TRBV25-1; J gene: TRBJ2-7; clone size: .; CDR3 protein: CASSVRQGAYEQYF; CDR3 DNA: TGTGCCAGCAGTGTTAGACAGGGGGCCTACGAGCAGTACTTC
D gene: .; V gene: TRBV7-9; J gene: TRBJ2-1; clone size: .; CDR3 protein: CASSLGSAGEQFF; CDR3 DNA: TGTGCCAGCAGCCTGGGGAGCGCGGGGGAGCAGTTCTTC
D gene: TRBD1; V gene: TRBV28; J gene: TRBJ1-5; clone size: .; CDR3 protein: CASRGTGHGAGNQPQHF; CDR3 DNA: TGTGCCAGCAGGGGGACAGGCCACGGGGCCGGCAATCAGCCCCAGCATTTT
D gene: .; V gene: TRBV7-2; J gene: TRBJ1-5; clone size: few; CDR3 protein: CASSTTANQPQHF; CDR3 DNA: TGTGCCAGCAGCACGACAGCTAATCAGCCCCAGCATTTT
D gene: .; V gene: TRBV21-1; J gene: TRBJ2-5; clone size: once; CDR3 protein: CASFCIYRTNQETQYF; CDR3 DNA: TGTGCCAGCTTCTGTATCTATCGGACTAACCAAGAGACCCAGTACTTC
D gene: TRBD2; V gene: TRBV9; J gene: TRBJ2-2; clone size: .; CDR3 protein: CASSPRELAGATGELFF; CDR3 DNA: TGTGCCAGCAGCCCTAGAGAACTAGCGGGAGCCACCGGGGAGCTGTTTTTT
D gene: TRBD1; V gene: TRBV30; J gene: TRBJ1-2; clone size: .; CDR3 protein: CAVAAGTGYYGYTF; CDR3 DNA: TGTGCCGTAGCCGCCGGGACAGGGTACTATGGCTACACCTTC
D gene: .; V gene: TRBV5-5; J gene: TRBJ2-7; clone size: once; CDR3 protein: CASSLAPDMEQYF; CDR3 DNA: TGTGCCAGCAGCTTGGCCCCTGACATGGAGCAGTACTTC
D gene: .; V gene: TRBV6-5; J gene: TRBJ2-7; clone size: once; CDR3 protein: CASSYSYARSYEQYF; CDR3 DNA: TGTGCCAGCAGTTACTCGTACGCCAGGTCCTACGAGCAGTACTTC
D gene: .; V gene: TRBV30; J gene: TRBJ1-2; clone size: .; CDR3 protein: CAWSWLGDGYTF; CDR3 DNA: TGTGCCTGGAGTTGGTTGGGCGACGGCTACACCTTC
D gene: TRBD1; V gene: TRBV11-2; J gene: TRBJ1-6; clone size: .; CDR3 protein: CASSSGQGNSPLHF; CDR3 DNA: TGTGCCAGCAGCTCGGGACAGGGGAATTCACCCCTCCACTTT
D gene: .; V gene: TRBV9; J gene: TRBJ2-5; clone size: .; CDR3 protein: CASSVALSLASQETQYF; CDR3 DNA: TGTGCCAGCAGCGTAGCCCTTTCTCTAGCGTCTCAAGAGACCCAGTACTTC
D gene: .; V gene: TRBV2; J gene: TRBJ1-6; clone size: once; CDR3 protein: CASSEGQGYNSPLHF; CDR3 DNA: TGTGCCAGCAGTGAAGGCCAGGGCTATAATTCACCCCTCCACTTT
D gene: TRBD2; V gene: TRBV7-2; J gene: TRBJ2-3; clone size: .; CDR3 protein: CASSTIAGGTDTQYF; CDR3 DNA: TGTGCCAGCAGCACGATAGCGGGGGGGACCGATACGCAGTATTTT
D gene: TRBD1; V gene: TRBV3-1/TRBV3-2; J gene: TRBJ1-4; clone size: .; CDR3 protein: CASSPMTGDEKLFF; CDR3 DNA: TGTGCCAGCAGCCCCATGACAGGGGATGAAAAACTGTTTTTT